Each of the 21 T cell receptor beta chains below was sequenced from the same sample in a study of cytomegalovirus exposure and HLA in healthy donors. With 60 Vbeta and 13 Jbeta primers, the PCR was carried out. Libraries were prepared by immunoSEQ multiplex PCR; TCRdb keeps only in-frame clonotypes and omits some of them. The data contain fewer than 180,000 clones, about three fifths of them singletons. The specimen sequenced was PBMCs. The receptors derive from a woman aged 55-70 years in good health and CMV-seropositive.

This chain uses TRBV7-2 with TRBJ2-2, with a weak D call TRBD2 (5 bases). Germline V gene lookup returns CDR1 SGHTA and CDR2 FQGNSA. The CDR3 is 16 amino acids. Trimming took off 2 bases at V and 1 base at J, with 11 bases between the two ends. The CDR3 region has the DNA TGTGCCAGCAGCTTAAACGGCGGGTGGAACACCGGGGAGCTGTTTTTT. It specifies CASSLNGGWNTGELFF.

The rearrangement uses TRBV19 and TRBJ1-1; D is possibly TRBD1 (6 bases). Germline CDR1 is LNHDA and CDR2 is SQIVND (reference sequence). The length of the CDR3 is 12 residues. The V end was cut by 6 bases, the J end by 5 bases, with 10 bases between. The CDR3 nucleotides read TGTGCCAGTAGAACAGGGCTAACTGAAGCTTTCTTT. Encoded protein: CASRTGLTEAFF.

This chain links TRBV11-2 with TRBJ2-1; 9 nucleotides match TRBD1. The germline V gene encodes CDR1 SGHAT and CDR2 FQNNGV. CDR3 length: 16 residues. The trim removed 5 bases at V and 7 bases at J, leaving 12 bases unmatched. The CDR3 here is CASSPIGTGLWNEQFF. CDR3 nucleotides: TGTGCCAGCAGCCCGATCGGGACAGGGTTGTGGAATGAGCAGTTCTTC.

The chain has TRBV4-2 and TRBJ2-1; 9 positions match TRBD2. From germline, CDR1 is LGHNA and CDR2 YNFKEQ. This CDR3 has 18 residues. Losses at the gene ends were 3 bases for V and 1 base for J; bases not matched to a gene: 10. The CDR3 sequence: CASSHGGLADRSYNEQFF. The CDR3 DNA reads TGTGCCAGCAGCCACGGGGGACTAGCCGATCGTTCCTACAATGAGCAGTTCTTC.

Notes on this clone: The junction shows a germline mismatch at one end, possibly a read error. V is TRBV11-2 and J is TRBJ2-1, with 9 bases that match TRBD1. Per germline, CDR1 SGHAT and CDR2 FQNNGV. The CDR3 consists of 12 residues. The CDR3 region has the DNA TGTGCCAGCGGCTTCAGCCGGGACAGGGAGTTCTTC. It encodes CASGFSRDREFF.

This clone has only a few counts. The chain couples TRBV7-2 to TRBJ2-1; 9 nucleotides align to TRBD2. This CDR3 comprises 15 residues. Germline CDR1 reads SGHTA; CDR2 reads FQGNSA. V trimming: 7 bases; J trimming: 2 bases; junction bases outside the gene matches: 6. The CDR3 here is CASNRLAGAYNEQFF. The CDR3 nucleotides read TGTGCCAGCAACAGATTAGCGGGAGCCTACAATGAGCAGTTCTTC.

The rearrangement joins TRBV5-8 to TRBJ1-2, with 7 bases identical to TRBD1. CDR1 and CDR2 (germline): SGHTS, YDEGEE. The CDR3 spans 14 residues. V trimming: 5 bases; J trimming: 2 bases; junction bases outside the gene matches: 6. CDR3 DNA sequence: TGTGCCAGCAGTGACAGGGTGACAAACTATGGCTACACCTTC. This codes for CASSDRVTNYGYTF.

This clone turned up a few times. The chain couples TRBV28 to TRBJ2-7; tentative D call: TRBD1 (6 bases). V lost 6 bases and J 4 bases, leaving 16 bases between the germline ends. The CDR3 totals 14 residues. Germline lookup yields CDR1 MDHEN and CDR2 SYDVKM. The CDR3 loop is CASRSRDKMYEQYF. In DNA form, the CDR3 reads TGTGCCAGCAGATCCCGGGACAAGATGTACGAGCAGTACTTC.

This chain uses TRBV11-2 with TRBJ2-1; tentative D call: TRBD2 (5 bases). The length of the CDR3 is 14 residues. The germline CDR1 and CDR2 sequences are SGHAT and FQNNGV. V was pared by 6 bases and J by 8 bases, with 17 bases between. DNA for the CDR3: TGTGCCAGCAGGGAACGAGGAGGCTTGGATGAGCAGTTCTTC. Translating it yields CASRERGGLDEQFF.

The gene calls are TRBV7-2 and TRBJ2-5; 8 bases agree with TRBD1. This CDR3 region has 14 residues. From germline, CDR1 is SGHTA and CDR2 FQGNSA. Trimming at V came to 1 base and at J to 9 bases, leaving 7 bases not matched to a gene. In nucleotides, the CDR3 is TGTGCCAGCAGCTTAGTGGGGGGACAGGAACCCCAGTACTTC. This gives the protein CASSLVGGQEPQYF.

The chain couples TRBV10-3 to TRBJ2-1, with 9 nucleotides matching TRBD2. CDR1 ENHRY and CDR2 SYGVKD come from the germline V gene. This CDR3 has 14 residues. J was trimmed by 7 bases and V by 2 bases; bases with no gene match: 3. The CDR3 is CAISEVLAGNEQFF. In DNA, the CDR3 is TGTGCCATCAGTGAGGTCCTAGCGGGGAATGAGCAGTTCTTC.

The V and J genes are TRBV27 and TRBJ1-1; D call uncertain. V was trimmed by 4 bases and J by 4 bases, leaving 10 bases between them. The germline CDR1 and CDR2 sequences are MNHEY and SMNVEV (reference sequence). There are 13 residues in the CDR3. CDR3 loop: CASSYWRGTEAFF. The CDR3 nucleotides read TGTGCCAGCAGTTATTGGAGAGGCACTGAAGCTTTCTTT.

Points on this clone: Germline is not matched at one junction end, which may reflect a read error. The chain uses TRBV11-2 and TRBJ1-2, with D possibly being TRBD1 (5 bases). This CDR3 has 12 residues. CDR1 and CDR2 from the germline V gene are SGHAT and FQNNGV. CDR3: CASPPGREGYSF. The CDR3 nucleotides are TGTGCCAGCCCCCCGGGCAGGGAAGGCTACTCCTTC.

The CDR3 loop is CASSLGDRGTYGYTF. DNA of the CDR3: TGCGCCAGCAGCTTGGGGGACAGGGGGACCTATGGCTACACCTTC. The genes are TRBV5-1 and TRBJ1-2, with 11 bases that match TRBD1. Germline loops: CDR1 SGHRS, CDR2 YFSETQ. CDR3 length equals 15 residues. Trimming cost V 0 bases and J 4 bases; bases outside gene matches: 2.

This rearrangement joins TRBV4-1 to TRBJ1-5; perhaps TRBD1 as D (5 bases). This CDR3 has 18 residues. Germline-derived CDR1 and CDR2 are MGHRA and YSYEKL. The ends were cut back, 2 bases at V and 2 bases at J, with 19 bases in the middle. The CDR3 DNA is TGCGCCAGCAGCCAACCCCTGGACATCACAACCGGCAATCAGCCCCAGCATTTT. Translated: CASSQPLDITTGNQPQHF.

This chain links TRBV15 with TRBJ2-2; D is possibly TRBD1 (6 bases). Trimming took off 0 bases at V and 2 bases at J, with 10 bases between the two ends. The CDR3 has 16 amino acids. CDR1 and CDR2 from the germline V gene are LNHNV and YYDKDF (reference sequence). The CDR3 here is CATSRDQGSNTGELFF. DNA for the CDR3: TGTGCCACCAGCAGAGACCAGGGGTCCAACACCGGGGAGCTGTTTTTT.

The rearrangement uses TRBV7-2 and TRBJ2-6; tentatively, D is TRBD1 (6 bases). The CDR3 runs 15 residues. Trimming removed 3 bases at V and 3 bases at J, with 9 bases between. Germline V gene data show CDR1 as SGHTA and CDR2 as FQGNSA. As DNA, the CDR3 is TGTGCCAGCAGCTTGTGGGGGCATGGGGCCAACGTCCTGACTTTC. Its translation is CASSLWGHGANVLTF.

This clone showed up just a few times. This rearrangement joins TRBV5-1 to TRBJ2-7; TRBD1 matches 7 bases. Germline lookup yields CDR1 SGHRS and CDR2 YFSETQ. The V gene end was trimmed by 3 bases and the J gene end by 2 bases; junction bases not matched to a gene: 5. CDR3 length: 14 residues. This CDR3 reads CASSSDRRTYEQYF. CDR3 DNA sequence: TGCGCCAGCAGCTCGGACAGGCGGACCTACGAGCAGTACTTC. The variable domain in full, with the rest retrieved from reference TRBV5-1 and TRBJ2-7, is KAGVTQTPRYLIKTRGQQVTLSCSPISGHRSVSWYQQTPGQGLQFLFEYFSETQRNKGNFPGRFSGRQFSNSRSEMNVSTLELGDSALYLCASSSDRRTYEQYFGPGTRLTVT.

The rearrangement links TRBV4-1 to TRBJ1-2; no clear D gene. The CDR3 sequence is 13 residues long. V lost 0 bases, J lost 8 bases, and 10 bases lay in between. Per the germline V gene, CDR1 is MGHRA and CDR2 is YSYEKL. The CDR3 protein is CASSQDGIWGYTF. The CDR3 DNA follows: TGCGCCAGCAGCCAAGACGGGATATGGGGCTACACCTTC.

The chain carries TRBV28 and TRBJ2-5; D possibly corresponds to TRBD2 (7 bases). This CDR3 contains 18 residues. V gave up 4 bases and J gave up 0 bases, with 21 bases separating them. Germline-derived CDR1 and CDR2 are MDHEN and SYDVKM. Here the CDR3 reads CASSSVKRGGANQETQYF. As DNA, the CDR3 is TGTGCCAGCAGTTCCGTAAAGAGGGGGGGGGCCAACCAAGAGACCCAGTACTTC. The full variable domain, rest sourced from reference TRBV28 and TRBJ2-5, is DVKVTQSSRYLVKRTGEKVFLECVQDMDHENMFWYRQDPGLGLRLIYFSYDVKMKEKGDIPEGYSVSREKKERFSLILESASTNQTSMYLCASSSVKRGGANQETQYFGPGTRLLVL.

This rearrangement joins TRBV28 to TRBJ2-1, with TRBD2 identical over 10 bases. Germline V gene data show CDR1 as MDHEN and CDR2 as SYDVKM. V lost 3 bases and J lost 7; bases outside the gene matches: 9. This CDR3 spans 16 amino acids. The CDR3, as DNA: TGTGCCAGCAGTTTCCGGCTAGCGGGAGCTATTAATGAGCAGTTCTTC. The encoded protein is CASSFRLAGAINEQFF. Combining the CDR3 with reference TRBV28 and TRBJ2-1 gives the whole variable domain DVKVTQSSRYLVKRTGEKVFLECVQDMDHENMFWYRQDPGLGLRLIYFSYDVKMKEKGDIPEGYSVSREKKERFSLILESASTNQTSMYLCASSFRLAGAINEQFFGPGTRLTVL.